This T cell receptor beta chain appears in the sequencing data of a study of blood T cell repertoires in COVID-19. Study in general: Some COVID-19 samples were acute and others convalescent; all came from the United States, Italy and Spain.

Per the study methods: From reference gene primer amplification, estimates of nucleated cell counts were derived. The protocol was immunoSEQ multiplex PCR, while the TCRdb copy is restricted to in-frame clones and leaves out a portion. The D gene and trimming were derived from the DNA, and the V and J assignments and clone size from that table. The sample consists of 100,000 to 150,000 clones, 75% to 90% of them appearing once. The length of the CDR3 is 16 residues. Trimming took 4 bases from V and 4 from J; bases not matched to a gene: 10. Germline CDR1 SGHNT, CDR2 YYREEE (reference sequence). Seattle patients were enrolled while actively infected and followed longitudinally.

The chain couples TRBV5-4 to TRBJ1-5; 8 bases are shared with TRBD1. The receptor was derived from a man in his sixties with COVID-19, enrolled during active disease. Material: peripheral blood. The CDR3 spells CASSPGGRGRNQPQHF. The CDR3 DNA reads as TGTGCCAGCAGCCCCGGAGGCAGGGGGCGGAATCAGCCCCAGCATTTT. Complete variable domain (other parts from reference TRBV5-4 and TRBJ1-5): ETGVTQSPTHLIKTRGQQVTLRCSSQSGHNTVSWYQQALGQGPQFIFQYYREEENGRGNFPPRFSGLQFPNYSSELNVNALELDDSALYLCASSPGGRGRNQPQHFGDGTRLSIL.